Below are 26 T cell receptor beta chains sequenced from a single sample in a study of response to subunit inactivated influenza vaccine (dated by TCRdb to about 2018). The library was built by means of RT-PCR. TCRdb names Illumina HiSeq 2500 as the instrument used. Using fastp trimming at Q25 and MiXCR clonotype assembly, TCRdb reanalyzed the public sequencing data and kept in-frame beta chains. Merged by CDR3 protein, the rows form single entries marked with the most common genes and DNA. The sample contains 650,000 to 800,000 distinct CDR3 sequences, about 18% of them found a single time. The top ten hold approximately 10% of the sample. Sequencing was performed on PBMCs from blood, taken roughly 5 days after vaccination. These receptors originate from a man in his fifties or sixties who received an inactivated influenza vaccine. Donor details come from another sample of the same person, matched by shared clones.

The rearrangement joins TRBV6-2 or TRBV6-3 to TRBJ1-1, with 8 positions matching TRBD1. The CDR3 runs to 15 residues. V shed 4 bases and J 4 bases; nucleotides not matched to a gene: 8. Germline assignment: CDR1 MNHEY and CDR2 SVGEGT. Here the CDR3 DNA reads TGTGCCAGCAGTTCAACAGGGGGTAAGGGCACTGAAGCTTTCTTT. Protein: CASSSTGGKGTEAFF.

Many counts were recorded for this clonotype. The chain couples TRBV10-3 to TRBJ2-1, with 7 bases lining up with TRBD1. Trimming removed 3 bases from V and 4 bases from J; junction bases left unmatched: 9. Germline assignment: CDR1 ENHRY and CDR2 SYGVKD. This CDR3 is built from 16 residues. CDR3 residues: CAISDKAGGSYNEQFF. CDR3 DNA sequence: TGTGCCATCAGTGATAAAGCAGGGGGTTCGTACAATGAGCAGTTCTTC.

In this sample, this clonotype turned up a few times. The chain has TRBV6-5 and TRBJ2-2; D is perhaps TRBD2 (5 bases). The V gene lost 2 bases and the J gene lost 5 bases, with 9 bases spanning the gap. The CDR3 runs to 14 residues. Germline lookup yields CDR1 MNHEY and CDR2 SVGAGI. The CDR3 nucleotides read TGTGCCAGCAGTTACGGGAGTTGGACCGGGGAGCTGTTTTTT. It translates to CASSYGSWTGELFF.

CDR3 in DNA: TGTGCCAGCAGCGTAGGGACAGGGTTAGGGGGGACTGAAGCTTTCTTT. Translating it yields CASSVGTGLGGTEAFF. The gene calls are TRBV9 and TRBJ1-1; 8 nucleotides agree with TRBD1. CDR1 and CDR2 from the germline V gene are SGDLS and YYNGEE. The J segment lost 5 bases and the V segment lost 0 bases, leaving 9 bases of the junction unmatched. CDR3 size: 16 residues.

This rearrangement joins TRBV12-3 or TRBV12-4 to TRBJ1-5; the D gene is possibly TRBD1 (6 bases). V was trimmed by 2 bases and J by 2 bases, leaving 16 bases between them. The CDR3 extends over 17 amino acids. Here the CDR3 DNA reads TGTGCCAGCAGTTTAAGGGGCAGGGGAGTCGGCAATCAGCCCCAGCATTTT. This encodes CASSLRGRGVGNQPQHF.

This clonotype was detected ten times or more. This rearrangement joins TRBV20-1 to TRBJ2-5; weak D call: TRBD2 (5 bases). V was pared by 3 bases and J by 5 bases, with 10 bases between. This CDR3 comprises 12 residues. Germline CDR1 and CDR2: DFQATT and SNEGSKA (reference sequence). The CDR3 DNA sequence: TGCAGTGCTAGGAGCGGACGCGAGACCCAGTACTTC. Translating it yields CSARSGRETQYF.

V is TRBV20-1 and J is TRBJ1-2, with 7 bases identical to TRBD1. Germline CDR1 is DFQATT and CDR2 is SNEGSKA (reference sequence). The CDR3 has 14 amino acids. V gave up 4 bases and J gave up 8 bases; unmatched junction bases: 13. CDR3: CSAMPRGTPIGYTF. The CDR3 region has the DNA TGCAGTGCTATGCCCAGGGGGACCCCTATAGGCTACACCTTC.

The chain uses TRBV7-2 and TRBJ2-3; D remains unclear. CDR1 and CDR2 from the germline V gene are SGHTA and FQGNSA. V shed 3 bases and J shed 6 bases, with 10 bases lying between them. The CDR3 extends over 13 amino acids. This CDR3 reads CASSLGRYDTQYF. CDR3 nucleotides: TGTGCCAGCAGCTTGGGAAGATACGATACGCAGTATTTT.

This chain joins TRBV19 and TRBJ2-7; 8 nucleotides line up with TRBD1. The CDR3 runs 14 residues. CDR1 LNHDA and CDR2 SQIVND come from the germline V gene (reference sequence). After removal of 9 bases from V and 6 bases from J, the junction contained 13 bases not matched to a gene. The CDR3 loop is CASAGTGSSREQYF. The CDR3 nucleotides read TGTGCCAGCGCCGGGACAGGTAGCTCCCGCGAGCAGTACTTC.

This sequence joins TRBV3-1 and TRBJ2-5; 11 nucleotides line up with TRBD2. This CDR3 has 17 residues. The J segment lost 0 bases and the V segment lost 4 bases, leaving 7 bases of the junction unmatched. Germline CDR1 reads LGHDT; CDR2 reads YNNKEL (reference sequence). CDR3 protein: CASSLWTSGPYQETQYF. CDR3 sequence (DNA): TGTGCCAGCAGCCTCTGGACTAGCGGGCCGTACCAAGAGACCCAGTACTTC.

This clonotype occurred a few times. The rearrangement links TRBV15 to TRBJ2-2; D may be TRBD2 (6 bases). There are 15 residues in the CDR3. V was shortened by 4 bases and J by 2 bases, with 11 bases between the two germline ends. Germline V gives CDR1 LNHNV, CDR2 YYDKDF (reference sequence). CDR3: CATSKAGANTGELFF. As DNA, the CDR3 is TGTGCCACCAGCAAAGCGGGCGCTAACACCGGGGAGCTGTTTTTT.

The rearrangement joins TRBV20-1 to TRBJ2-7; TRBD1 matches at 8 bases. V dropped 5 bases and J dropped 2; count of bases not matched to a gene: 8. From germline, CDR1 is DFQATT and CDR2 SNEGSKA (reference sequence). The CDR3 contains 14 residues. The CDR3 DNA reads TGCAGTGCTCTGACCGACAGGGGAGCCTACGAGCAGTACTTC. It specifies CSALTDRGAYEQYF.

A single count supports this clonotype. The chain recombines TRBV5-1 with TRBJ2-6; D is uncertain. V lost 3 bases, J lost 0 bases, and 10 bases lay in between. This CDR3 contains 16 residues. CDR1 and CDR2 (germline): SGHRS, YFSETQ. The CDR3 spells CASSSRPRSGANVLTF. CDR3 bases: TGCGCCAGCAGCTCAAGACCGCGCTCTGGGGCCAACGTCCTGACTTTC.

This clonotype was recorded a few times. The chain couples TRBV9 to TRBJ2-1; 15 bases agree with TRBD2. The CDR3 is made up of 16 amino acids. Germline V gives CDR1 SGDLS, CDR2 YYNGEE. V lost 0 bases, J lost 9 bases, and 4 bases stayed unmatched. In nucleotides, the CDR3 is TGTGCCAGCAGCGTAGGGACTAGCGGGAGGGCCGTTGAGCAGTTCTTC. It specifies CASSVGTSGRAVEQFF.

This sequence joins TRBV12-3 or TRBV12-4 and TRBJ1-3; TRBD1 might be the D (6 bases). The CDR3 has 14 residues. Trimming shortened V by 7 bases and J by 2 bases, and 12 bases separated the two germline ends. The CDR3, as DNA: TGTGCCAGCACCCAAGGGGGGCCTGGAAACACCATATATTTT. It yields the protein CASTQGGPGNTIYF.

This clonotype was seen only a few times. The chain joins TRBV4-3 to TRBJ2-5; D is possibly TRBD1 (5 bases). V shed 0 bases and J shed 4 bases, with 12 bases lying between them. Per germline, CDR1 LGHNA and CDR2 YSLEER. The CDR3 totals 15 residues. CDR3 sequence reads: CASSQEGRVGETQYF. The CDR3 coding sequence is TGCGCCAGCAGCCAAGAGGGCAGGGTAGGAGAGACCCAGTACTTC.

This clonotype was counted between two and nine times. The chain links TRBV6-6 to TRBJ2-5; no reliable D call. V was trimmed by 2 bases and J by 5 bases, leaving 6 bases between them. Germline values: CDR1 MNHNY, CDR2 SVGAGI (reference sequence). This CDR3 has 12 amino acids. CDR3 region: CASSYQWETQYF. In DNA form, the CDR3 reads TGTGCCAGCAGTTACCAGTGGGAGACCCAGTACTTC.

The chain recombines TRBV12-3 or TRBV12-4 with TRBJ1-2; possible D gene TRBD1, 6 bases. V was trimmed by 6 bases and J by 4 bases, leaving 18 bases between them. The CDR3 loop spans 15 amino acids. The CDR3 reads CASSLYGGDTYGYTF. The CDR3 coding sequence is TGTGCCAGCAGCCTGTACGGAGGGGACACCTATGGCTACACCTTC.

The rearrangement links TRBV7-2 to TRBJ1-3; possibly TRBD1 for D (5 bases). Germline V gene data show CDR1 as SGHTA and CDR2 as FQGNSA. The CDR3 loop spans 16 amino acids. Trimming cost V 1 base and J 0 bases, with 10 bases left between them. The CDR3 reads CASSLGGFSSGNTIYF. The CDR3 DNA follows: TGTGCCAGCAGCTTAGGGGGGTTCAGCTCTGGAAACACCATATATTTT.

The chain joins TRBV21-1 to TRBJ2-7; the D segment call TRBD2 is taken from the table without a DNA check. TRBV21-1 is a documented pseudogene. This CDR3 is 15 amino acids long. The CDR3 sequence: CASRARTSVLPEQYF. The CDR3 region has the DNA TGTGCCAGCAGAGCGCGGACTAGCGTTTTGCCCGAGCAGTACTTC.

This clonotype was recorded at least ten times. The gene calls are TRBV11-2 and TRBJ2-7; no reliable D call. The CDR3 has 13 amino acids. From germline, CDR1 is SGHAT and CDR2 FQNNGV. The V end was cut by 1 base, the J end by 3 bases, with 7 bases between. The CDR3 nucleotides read TGTGCCAGCAGCTTAGTGCAGTACTACGAGCAGTACTTC. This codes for CASSLVQYYEQYF.

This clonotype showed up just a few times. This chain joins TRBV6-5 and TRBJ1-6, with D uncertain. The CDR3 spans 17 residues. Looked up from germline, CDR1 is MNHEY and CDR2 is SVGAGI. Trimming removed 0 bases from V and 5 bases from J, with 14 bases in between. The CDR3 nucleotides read TGTGCCAGCAGTTACTCATCTCGAGATCGACATAATTCACCCCTCCACTTT. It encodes CASSYSSRDRHNSPLHF.

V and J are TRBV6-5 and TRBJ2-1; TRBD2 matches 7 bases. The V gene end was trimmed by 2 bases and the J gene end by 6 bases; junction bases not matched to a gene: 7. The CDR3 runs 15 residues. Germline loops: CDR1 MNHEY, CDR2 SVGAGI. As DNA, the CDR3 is TGTGCCAGCAGTTACATCGGGGGGAAGGTCAATGAGCAGTTCTTC. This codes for CASSYIGGKVNEQFF.

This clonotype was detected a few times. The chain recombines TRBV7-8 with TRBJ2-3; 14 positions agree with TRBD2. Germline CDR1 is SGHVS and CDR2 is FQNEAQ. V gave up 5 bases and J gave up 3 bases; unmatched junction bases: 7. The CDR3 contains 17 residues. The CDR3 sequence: CASSLRLAGGGTDTQYF. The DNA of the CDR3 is TGTGCCAGCAGCCTTAGACTAGCGGGAGGGGGAACAGATACGCAGTATTTT.

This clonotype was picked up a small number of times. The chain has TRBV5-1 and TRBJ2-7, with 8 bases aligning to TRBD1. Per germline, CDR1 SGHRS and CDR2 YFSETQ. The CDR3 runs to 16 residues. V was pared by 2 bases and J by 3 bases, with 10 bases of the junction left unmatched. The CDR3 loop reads CASSLSSTGAYYEQYF. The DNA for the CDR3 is TGCGCCAGCAGCTTATCATCGACAGGGGCCTACTACGAGCAGTACTTC.

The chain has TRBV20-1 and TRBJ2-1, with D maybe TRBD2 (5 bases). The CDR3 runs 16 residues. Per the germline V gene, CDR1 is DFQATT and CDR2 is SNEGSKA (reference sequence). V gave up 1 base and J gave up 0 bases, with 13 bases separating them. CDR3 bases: TGCAGTGCTAGAGCAGGCGGAGCGGACTCCTACAATGAGCAGTTCTTC. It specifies CSARAGGADSYNEQFF.